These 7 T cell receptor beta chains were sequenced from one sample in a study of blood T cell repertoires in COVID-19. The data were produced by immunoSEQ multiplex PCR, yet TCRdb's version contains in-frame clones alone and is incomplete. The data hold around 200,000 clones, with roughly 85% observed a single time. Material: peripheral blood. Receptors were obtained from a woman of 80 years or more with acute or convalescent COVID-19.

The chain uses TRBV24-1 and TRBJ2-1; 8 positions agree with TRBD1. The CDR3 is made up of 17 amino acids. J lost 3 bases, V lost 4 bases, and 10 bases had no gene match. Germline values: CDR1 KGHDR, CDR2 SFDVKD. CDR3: CATSDPPGTGGYNEQFF. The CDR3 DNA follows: TGTGCCACCAGTGACCCCCCGGGGACAGGTGGCTACAATGAGCAGTTCTTC.

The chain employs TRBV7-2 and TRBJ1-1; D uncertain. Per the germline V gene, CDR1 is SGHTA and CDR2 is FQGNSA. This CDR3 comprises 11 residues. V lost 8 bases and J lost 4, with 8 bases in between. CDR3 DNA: TGTGCCAGCGGTTATAGCACTGAAGCTTTCTTT. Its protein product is CASGYSTEAFF.

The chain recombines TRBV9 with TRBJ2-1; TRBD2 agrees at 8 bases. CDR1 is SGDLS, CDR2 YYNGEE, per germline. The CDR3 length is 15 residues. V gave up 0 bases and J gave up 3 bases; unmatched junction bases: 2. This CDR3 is CASSVELADYNEQFF. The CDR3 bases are TGTGCCAGCAGCGTAGAACTAGCGGACTACAATGAGCAGTTCTTC.

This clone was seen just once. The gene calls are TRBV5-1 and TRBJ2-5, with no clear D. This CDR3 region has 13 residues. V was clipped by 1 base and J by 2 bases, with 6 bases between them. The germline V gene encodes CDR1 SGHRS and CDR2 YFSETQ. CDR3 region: CASSLQTQETQYF. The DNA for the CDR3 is TGCGCCAGCAGCTTGCAGACTCAAGAGACCCAGTACTTC.

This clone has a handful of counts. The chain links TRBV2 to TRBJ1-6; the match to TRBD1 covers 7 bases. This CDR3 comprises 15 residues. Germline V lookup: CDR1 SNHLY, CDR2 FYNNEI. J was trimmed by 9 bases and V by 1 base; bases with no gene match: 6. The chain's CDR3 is CASSEGAGGTSPLHF. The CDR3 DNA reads TGTGCCAGCAGTGAAGGCGCAGGGGGAACTTCACCCCTCCACTTT.

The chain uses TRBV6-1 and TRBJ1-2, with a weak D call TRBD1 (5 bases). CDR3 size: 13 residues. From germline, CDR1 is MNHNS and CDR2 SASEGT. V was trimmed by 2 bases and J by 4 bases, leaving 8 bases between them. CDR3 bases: TGTGCCAGCAGTGAACAGGGTGGCTATGGCTACACCTTC. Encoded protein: CASSEQGGYGYTF.

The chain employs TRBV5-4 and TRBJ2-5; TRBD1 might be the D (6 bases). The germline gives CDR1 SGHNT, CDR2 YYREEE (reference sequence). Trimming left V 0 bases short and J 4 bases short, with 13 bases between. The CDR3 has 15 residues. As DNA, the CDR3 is TGTGCCAGCAGCTTGGGACAGGTATCCCGAGAGACCCAGTACTTC. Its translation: CASSLGQVSRETQYF.